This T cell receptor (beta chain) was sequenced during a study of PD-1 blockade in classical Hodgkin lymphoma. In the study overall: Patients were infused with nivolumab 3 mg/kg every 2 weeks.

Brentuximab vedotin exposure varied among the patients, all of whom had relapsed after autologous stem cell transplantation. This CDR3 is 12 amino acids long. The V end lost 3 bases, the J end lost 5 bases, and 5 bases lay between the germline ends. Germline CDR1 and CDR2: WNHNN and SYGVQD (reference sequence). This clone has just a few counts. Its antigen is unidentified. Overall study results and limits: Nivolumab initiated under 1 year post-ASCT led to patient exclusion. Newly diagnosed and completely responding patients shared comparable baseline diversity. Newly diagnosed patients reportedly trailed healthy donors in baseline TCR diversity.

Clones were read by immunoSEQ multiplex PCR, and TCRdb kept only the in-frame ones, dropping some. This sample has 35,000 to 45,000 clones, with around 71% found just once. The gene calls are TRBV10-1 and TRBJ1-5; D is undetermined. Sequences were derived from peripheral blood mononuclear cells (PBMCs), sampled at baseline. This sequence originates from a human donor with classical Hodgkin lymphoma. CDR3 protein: CASSDEDQPQHF. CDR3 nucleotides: TGCGCCAGCAGTGACGAGGATCAGCCCCAGCATTTT.